These T cell receptor beta chains were read from a single sample in a study of cytomegalovirus exposure and HLA in healthy donors. Only in-frame clones appear in the TCRdb table, and some are missing; sequencing was by immunoSEQ multiplex PCR. The sample includes 200,000 or so clones. Specimen: PBMCs. The receptors stem from a girl aged 2 to 10 in good health and CMV-seropositive. Both conserved end residues are part of each CDR3. A D gene is named only where the DNA matches it firmly.

TRBJ2-2 | TRBD2 | TRBV10-2 | TGCGCCAGCAGTGCTGTAGCGGGCGGGGAGCTGTTTTTT | CASSAVAGGELFF
TRBJ1-4 | - | TRBV6-4 | TGTGCCAGCCGAGATTCAAGGGGTAATGAAAAACTGTTTTTT | CASRDSRGNEKLFF
TRBJ2-7 | - | TRBV6-1 | TGTGCCAGCAGTGAAACGGTCTTCAACTACGAGCAGTACTTC | CASSETVFNYEQYF
TRBJ1-4 | TRBD1 | TRBV27 | TGTGCCAGCAGTCTCAGAGGGGGCCTTGGTGAAAAACTGTTCTTT | CASSLRGGLGEKLFF
TRBJ2-2 | TRBD2 | TRBV7-2 | TGTGCCAGCAGCCTTAGCGGGGTTAACACCGGGGAGCTGTTTTTT | CASSLSGVNTGELFF
TRBJ2-2 | TRBD1 | TRBV27 | TGTGCCAGCAGTTTCTTGGACAGGGTGGCCGGGGAGCTGTTTTTT | CASSFLDRVAGELFF
TRBJ2-1 | TRBD2 | TRBV29-1 | TGCAGCGTTGCCGGGTTAGCGGGAGAGAATGAGCAGTTCTTC | CSVAGLAGENEQFF
TRBJ1-2 | - | TRBV18 | TGTGCCAGCTCACCACCGCCAGGCCCAAAGGATGGCTACACCTTC | CASSPPPGPKDGYTF
TRBJ2-4 | - | TRBV6-1 | TGTGCCAGCAGTGAAGAGCCCGCGGACAGTGCGTTCAAAAACATTCAGTACTTC | CASSEEPADSAFKNIQYF
TRBJ2-7 | TRBD1 | TRBV11-2 | TGTGCCAGCAGCCCTGACAGGGGCTACGAGCAGTACTTC | CASSPDRGYEQYF
TRBJ1-5 | - | TRBV6-1 | TGTGCCAGCAGTGAAGCCTCAGGGGCGCAGAATCAGCCCCAGCATTTT | CASSEASGAQNQPQHF
TRBJ2-7 | TRBD1 | TRBV28 | TGTGCCAGCAGCCCTCACCTTTCGGGACAGGGGGACGAGCAGTACTTC | CASSPHLSGQGDEQYF
TRBJ2-1 | TRBD2 | TRBV11-2 | TGTACCAGCAGCTTAGGCGCGGGAGGGAACAATGAGCAGTTCTTC | CTSSLGAGGNNEQFF
TRBJ1-1 | - | TRBV6-5 | TGTGCCAGCCGGAAAGTTACAGATTACACTGAAGCTTTCTTT | CASRKVTDYTEAFF
TRBJ1-4 | - | TRBV6-1 | TGTGCCATCCTACAAACCGGACAGATTAATGAAAAACTGTTTTTT | CAILQTGQINEKLFF
TRBJ2-3 | - | TRBV9 | TGTGCCAGCAGCGGCCCGGGGGATACGCAGTATTTT | CASSGPGDTQYF
TRBJ2-7 | - | TRBV7-2 | TGTGCCAGCAGCTTTGAGGGAACCTACGAGCAGTACTTC | CASSFEGTYEQYF
TRBJ2-3 | TRBD2 | TRBV28 | TGTGCCAGCAGTCCCTTAGCGACTAGCGGGAGGTACGACCAACACACAGATACGCAGTATTTT | CASSPLATSGRYDQHTDTQYF
TRBJ2-2 | - | TRBV28 | TGTGCCAGCAGTTTTTCCCTGGGGCCCGGGGAGCTGTTTTTT | CASSFSLGPGELFF
TRBJ2-7 | TRBD2 | TRBV5-6 | TGTGCCAGCAGTCGCGGACTAGCGGGGACCTACGAGCAGTACTTC | CASSRGLAGTYEQYF
TRBJ2-5 | TRBD1 | TRBV29-1 | TGCAGCGTTGATAAATTCGACAGGGGGGAGACCCAGTACTTC | CSVDKFDRGETQYF
TRBJ1-1 | TRBD1 | TRBV7-2 | TGTGCCAGCAGCTTAATACGCCAGGGGGGTAACACTGAAGCTTTCTTT | CASSLIRQGGNTEAFF
TRBJ2-7 | TRBD1 | TRBV7-8 | TGTGCCAGCAGCTTAGGAGCAGGACAGGGAGGCGAGCAGTACTTC | CASSLGAGQGGEQYF
TRBJ1-2 | - | TRBV6-5 | TGTGCCAGCAGCCAACAGGGATTCATAGAGGGCTACACCTTC | CASSQQGFIEGYTF
TRBJ2-7 | - | TRBV11-2 | TGTGCCAGCAGCTTAGCCGGGTCTGCCTACGAGCAGTACTTC | CASSLAGSAYEQYF
TRBJ1-3 | - | TRBV28 | TGTGCCAGCAGTTGGCAGGGAAGAAACACCATATATTTT | CASSWQGRNTIYF
TRBJ2-1 | TRBD1 | TRBV19 | TGTGCCAGTGGCCTACTTCCGGGACAGGGGAACAATAATGAGCAGTTCTTC | CASGLLPGQGNNNEQFF
TRBJ2-1 | TRBD2 | TRBV4-2 | TGTGCCAGCAGCCCCCCTCCGGCGGGAGCGCTTTACAATGAGCAGTTCTTC | CASSPPPAGALYNEQFF
TRBJ1-2 | TRBD1 | TRBV30 | TGTGCCTGGAGTGGGACAGGGCCCAAAAACTATGGCTACACCTTC | CAWSGTGPKNYGYTF